The 11 T cell receptor beta chains given below trace back to one sample, sequenced in a study of blood T cells in healthy people across ages. A second PCR of 7 to 11 cycles used a sample-barcoded 5' primer and a J-beta primer mix. TCRdb recomputed calls from the 5' RACE reads with MiXCR, one row per CDR3 protein. The sample carries fewer than 750,000 distinct CDR3 sequences, 40% to 55% recorded once. Material for sequencing was blood. Source of these receptors: an elderly man in good health.

For this clonotype: A much more abundant neighbour one base away suggests this may be a read error. The genes are TRBV5-1 and TRBJ2-1; 13 nucleotides align to TRBD2. The CDR3 covers 18 residues. Germline lookup yields CDR1 SGHRS and CDR2 YFSETQ. The CDR3 nucleotides read TGCGCCAACAGCTTGTTACTAGCGGGGGGGAGCTCCTACAATGAGCAGTTCTTC. Its translation: CANSLLLAGGSSYNEQFF.

The rearrangement links TRBV20-1 to TRBJ2-4; 7 bases align to TRBD2. CDR1 is DFQATT, CDR2 SNEGSKA, per germline (reference sequence). V was clipped by 3 bases and J by 8 bases; unmatched bases: 4. The CDR3 extends over 12 amino acids. The CDR3 DNA sequence: TGCAGTGCTAGCGGGAGCGGGGACATTCAGTACTTC. Its protein product is CSASGSGDIQYF.

The chain is built from TRBV5-6 and TRBJ2-5, with TRBD2 matching over 15 bases. The end of the DNA is better explained by TRBJ2-4, so the J call may be wrong. Germline V CDR1 and CDR2: SGHDT, YYEEEE. The CDR3 has 23 residues. As DNA, the CDR3 is TGTGCCAGCAGCTCCCGACCGGGACTAGCGGGAGGTTCCGTCCGCGGGGACAAAAACATTCAGTACTTC. Translation gives CASSSRPGLAGGSVRGDKNIQYF.

The CDR3 coding sequence is TGCAGCGTGAAGGACAGGGGATTTCAGCCCCAGCATTTT. Protein sequence: CSVKDRGFQPQHF. The chain links TRBV29-1 to TRBJ1-5; 9 nucleotides match TRBD1. In germline, CDR1 is SQVTM, CDR2 ANQGSEA. CDR3 length: 13 residues. V lost 6 bases to trimming and J lost 6 bases; unmatched junction nucleotides: 6.

V gene TRBV20-1 combines with J gene TRBJ2-7; D uncertain. The J call is doubtful: the DNA matches TRBJ2-5 better. This CDR3 spans 13 amino acids. CDR1 is DFQATT, CDR2 SNEGSKA, per germline (reference sequence). CDR3 coding DNA: TGCAGTGCCCAACCCGGCCACGGAGAGACCCAGTACTTC. This translates into CSAQPGHGETQYF.

There are a few counts of this clonotype. The CDR3 DNA is TGTGCCAGCAGCTCGAACGGGCCCATCTATGGCTACACCTTC. This sequence encodes CASSSNGPIYGYTF. The V and J genes are TRBV7-9 and TRBJ1-2; D is undetermined. Germline V CDR1 and CDR2: SEHNR, FQNEAQ (reference sequence). V was cut by 4 bases and J by 4 bases, with 13 bases left in between. There are 14 residues in the CDR3.

Only a few counts were recorded for this clonotype. The chain combines TRBV5-1 with TRBJ1-5, with D possibly matching TRBD1 (5 bases). Germline V gene data show CDR1 as SGHRS and CDR2 as YFSETQ. The ends were cut back, 3 bases at V and 5 bases at J, with 12 bases in the middle. The CDR3 spans 14 residues. The CDR3 nucleotides read TGCGCCAGCAGCTCCCGGGGGGGAGATCAGCCCCAGCATTTT. The encoded protein is CASSSRGGDQPQHF.

This clonotype has just a few counts. V usage is TRBV29-1 and J usage is TRBJ2-7; the match to TRBD2 covers 8 bases. The V gene's germline CDR1 is SQVTM and CDR2 ANQGSEA. This CDR3 is 14 amino acids long. V shed 6 bases, J shed 4 bases, and the junction held 11 bases outside the gene matches. The CDR3 is CSVRGGSGTYEQYF. The CDR3 nucleotides are TGCAGCGTCCGTGGGGGTAGCGGGACGTACGAGCAGTACTTC.

This clonotype was seen a handful of times. The genes are TRBV20-1 and TRBJ1-5; maybe TRBD1 (6 bases). The V and J ends lost 5 bases and 7 bases respectively, with 18 bases between them. The CDR3 runs 14 residues. The germline V gene has CDR1 DFQATT and CDR2 SNEGSKA (reference sequence). CDR3 loop: CSALELGARQPQHF. The DNA of the CDR3 is TGCAGTGCTCTAGAGCTGGGGGCGCGGCAGCCCCAGCATTTT.

In this sample, this clonotype turned up a few times. The chain uses TRBV20-1 and TRBJ2-7, with D possibly being TRBD1 (6 bases). Germline loops: CDR1 DFQATT, CDR2 SNEGSKA (reference sequence). V dropped 3 bases and J dropped 7 bases, with 22 bases sitting between them. The CDR3 sequence is 15 residues long. The CDR3, as DNA: TGCAGTGCTAGTCTGAACAGGGCTTCGGTCGGGGAGCAGTACTTC. The encoded protein is CSASLNRASVGEQYF.

This sequence joins TRBV7-2 and TRBJ2-5, with D perhaps matching TRBD2 (7 bases). V lost 5 bases, J lost 5 bases, and 18 bases lay in between. Germline assignment: CDR1 SGHTA and CDR2 FQGNSA. CDR3 length equals 15 residues. The CDR3 loop reads CASSAPGGRRETQYF. CDR3 bases: TGTGCCAGCAGCGCGCCCGGGGGGCGCAGGGAGACCCAGTACTTC.